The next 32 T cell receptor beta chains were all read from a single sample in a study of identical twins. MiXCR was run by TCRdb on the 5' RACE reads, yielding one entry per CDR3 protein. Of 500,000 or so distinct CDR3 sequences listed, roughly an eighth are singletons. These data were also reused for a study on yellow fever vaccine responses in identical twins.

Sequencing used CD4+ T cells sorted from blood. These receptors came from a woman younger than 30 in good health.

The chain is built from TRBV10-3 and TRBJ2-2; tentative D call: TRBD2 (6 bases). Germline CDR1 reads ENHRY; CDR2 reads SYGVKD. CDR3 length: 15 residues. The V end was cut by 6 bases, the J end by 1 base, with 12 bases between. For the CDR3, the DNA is TGTGCCATCAGGCCGGGTAGCGGGAACACCGGGGAGCTGTTTTTT. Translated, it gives CAIRPGSGNTGELFF.

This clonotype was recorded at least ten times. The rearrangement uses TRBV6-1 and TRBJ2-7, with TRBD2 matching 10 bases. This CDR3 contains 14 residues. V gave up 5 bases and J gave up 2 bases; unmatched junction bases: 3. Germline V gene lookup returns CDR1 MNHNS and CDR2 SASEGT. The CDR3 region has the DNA TGTGCCAGCAGTAGAGCGGGGGGGCCCTACGAGCAGTACTTC. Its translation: CASSRAGGPYEQYF.

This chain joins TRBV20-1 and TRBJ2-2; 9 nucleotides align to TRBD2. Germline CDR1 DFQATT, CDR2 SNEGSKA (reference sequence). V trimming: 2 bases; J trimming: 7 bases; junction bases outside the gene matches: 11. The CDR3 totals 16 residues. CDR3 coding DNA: TGCAGTGCTAGACCCGCCCAGCGGGGGGTTAGCGGGGAGCTGTTTTTT. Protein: CSARPAQRGVSGELFF.

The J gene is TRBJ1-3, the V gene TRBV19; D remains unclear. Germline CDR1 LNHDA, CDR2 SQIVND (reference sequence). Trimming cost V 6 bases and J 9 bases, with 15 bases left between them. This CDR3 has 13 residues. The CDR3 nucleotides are TGTGCCAGTAGCCGGACGGCTGGTGGCACCATATATTTT. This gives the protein CASSRTAGGTIYF.

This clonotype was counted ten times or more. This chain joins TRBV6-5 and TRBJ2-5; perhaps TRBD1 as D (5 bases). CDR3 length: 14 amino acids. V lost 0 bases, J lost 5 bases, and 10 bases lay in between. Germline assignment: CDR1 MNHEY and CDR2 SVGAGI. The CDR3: CASSYSGESETQYF. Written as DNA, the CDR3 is TGTGCCAGCAGTTACTCAGGGGAATCGGAGACCCAGTACTTC.

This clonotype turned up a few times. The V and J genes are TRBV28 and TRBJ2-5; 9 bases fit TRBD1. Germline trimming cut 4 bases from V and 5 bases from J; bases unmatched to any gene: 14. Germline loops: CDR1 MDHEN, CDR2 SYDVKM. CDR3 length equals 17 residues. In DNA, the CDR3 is TGTGCCAGCAGTTCATCGGGGCCGGGACAGGGTCGCGAGACCCAGTACTTC. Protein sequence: CASSSSGPGQGRETQYF.

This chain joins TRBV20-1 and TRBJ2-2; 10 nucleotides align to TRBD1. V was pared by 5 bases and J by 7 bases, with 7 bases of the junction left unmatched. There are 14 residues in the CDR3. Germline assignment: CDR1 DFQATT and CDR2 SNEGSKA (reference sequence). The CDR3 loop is CSAFRTGGVGELFF. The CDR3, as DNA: TGCAGTGCTTTTCGGACAGGGGGTGTCGGGGAGCTGTTTTTT.

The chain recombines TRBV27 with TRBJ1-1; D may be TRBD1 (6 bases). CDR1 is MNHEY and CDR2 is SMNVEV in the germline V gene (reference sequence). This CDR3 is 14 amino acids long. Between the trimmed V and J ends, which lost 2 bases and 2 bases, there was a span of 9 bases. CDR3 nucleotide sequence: TGTGCCAGCAGTTTACACAGGGTTAACACTGAAGCTTTCTTT. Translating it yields CASSLHRVNTEAFF.

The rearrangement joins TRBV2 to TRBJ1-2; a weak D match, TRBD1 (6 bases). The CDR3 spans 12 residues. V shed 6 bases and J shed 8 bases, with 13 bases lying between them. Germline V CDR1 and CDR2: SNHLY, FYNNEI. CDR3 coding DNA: TGTGCCAGCAGGTTAGGGGGAGGAGGCTACACCTTC. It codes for CASRLGGGGYTF.

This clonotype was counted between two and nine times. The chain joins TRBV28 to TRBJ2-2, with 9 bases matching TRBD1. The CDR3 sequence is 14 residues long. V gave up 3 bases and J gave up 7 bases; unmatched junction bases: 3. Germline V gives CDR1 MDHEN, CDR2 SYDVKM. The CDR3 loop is CASSFGGQGGELFF. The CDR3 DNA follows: TGTGCCAGCAGTTTTGGGGGACAGGGCGGGGAGCTGTTTTTT.

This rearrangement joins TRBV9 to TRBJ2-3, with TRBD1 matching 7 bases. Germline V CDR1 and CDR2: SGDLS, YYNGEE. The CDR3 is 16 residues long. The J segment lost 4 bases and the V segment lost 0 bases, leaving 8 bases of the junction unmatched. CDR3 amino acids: CASSVAMGQSSDTQYF. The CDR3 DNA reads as TGTGCCAGCAGCGTAGCTATGGGACAGTCTTCAGATACGCAGTATTTT.

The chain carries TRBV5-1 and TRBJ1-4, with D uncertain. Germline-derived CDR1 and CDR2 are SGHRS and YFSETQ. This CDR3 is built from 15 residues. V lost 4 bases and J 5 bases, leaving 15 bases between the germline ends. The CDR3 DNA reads TGCGCCAGCAGCAGTGGAGGAGGAAAAAATGAAAAACTGTTTTTT. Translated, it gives CASSSGGGKNEKLFF.

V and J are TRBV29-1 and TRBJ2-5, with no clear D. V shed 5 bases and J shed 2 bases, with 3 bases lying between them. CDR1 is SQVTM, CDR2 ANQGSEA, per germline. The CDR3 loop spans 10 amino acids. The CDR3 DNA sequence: TGCAGCGTTCAACAAGAGACCCAGTACTTC. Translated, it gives CSVQQETQYF. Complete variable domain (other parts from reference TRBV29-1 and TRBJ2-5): SAVISQKPSRDICQRGTSLTIQCQVDSQVTMMFWYRQQPGQSLTLIATANQGSEATYESGFVIDKFPISRPNLTFSTLTVSNMSPEDSSIYLCSVQQETQYFGPGTRLLVL.

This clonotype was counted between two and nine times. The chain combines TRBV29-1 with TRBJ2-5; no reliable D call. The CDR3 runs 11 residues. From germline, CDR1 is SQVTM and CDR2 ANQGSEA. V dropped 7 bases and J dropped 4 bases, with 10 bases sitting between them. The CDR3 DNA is TGCAGCGGACACATGGGAGAGACCCAGTACTTC. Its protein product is CSGHMGETQYF. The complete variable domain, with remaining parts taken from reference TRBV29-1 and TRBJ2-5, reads SAVISQKPSRDICQRGTSLTIQCQVDSQVTMMFWYRQQPGQSLTLIATANQGSEATYESGFVIDKFPISRPNLTFSTLTVSNMSPEDSSIYLCSGHMGETQYFGPGTRLLVL.

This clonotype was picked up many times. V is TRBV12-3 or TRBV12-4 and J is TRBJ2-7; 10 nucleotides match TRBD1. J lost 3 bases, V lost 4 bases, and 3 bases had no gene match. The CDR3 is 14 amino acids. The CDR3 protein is CASSSGQGFYEQYF. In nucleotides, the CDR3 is TGTGCCAGCAGTTCGGGACAGGGGTTCTACGAGCAGTACTTC.

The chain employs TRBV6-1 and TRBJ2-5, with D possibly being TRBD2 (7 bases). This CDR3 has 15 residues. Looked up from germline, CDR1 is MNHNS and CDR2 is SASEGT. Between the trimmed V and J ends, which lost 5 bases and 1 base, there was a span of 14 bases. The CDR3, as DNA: TGTGCCAGCAGTCCGGGGGGCAATAGCCAAGAGACCCAGTACTTC. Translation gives CASSPGGNSQETQYF.

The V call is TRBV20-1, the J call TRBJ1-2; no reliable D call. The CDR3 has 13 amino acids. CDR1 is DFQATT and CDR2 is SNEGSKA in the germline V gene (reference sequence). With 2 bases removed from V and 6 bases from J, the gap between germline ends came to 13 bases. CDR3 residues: CSARLHKENGYTF. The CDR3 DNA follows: TGCAGTGCTAGACTCCACAAGGAAAATGGCTACACCTTC.

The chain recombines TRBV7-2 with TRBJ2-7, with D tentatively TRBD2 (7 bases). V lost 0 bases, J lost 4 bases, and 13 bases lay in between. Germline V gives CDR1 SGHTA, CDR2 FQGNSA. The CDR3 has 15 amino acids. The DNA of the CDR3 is TGTGCCAGCAGCTTAGCTTGGGGGGGCGGTTACGAGCAGTACTTC. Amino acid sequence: CASSLAWGGGYEQYF.

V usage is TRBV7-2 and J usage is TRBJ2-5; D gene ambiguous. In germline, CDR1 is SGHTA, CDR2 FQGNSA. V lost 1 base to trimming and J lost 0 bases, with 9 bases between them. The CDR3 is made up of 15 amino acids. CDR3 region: CASSLDGLDQETQYF. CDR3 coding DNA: TGTGCCAGCAGCTTAGATGGATTGGACCAAGAGACCCAGTACTTC.

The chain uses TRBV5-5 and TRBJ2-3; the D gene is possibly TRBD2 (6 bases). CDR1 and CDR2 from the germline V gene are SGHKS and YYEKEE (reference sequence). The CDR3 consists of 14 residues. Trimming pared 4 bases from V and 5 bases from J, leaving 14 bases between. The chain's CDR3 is CASSGRLAGDTQYF. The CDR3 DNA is TGTGCCAGCAGCGGGAGGCTCGCGGGAGATACGCAGTATTTT.

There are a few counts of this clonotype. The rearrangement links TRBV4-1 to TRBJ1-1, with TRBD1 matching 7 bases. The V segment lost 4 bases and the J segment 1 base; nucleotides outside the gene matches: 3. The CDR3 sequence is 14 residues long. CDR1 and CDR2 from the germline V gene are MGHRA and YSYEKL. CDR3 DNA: TGCGCCAGCAGCCCGACAGGGACGAACACTGAAGCTTTCTTT. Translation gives CASSPTGTNTEAFF.

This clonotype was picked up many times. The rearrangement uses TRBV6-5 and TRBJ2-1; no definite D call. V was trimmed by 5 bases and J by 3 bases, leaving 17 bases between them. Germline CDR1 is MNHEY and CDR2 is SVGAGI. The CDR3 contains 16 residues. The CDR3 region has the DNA TGTGCCAGCAGTCTACAGTCCCCAGTAGTCTACAATGAGCAGTTCTTC. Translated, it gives CASSLQSPVVYNEQFF.

Here the CDR3 reads CATSTAYSNQPQHF. The CDR3 DNA reads TGTGCCACCAGCACAGCCTATAGCAATCAGCCCCAGCATTTT. This chain connects TRBV15 to TRBJ1-5, with no clear D. The CDR3 is made up of 14 amino acids. Germline values: CDR1 LNHNV, CDR2 YYDKDF (reference sequence). Trimming left V 4 bases short and J 0 bases short, with 7 bases between.

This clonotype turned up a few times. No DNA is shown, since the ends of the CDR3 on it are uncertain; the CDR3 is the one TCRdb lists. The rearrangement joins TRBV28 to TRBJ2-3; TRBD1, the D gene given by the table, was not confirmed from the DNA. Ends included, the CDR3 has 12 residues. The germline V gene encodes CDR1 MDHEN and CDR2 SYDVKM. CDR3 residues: CASSLWGTGSRF.

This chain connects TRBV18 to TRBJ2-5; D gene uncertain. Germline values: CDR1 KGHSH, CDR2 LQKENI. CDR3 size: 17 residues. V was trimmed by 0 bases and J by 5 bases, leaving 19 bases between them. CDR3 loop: CASSPPVTHPSRETQYF. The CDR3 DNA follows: TGTGCCAGCTCACCACCGGTAACACACCCTTCGAGGGAGACCCAGTACTTC.

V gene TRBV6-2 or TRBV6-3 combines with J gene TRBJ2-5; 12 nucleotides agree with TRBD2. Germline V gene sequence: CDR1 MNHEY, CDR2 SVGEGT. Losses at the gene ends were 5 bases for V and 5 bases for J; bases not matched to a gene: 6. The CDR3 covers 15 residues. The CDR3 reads CASSAQLAGGETQYF. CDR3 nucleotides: TGTGCCAGCAGTGCACAGCTAGCGGGAGGGGAGACCCAGTACTTC.

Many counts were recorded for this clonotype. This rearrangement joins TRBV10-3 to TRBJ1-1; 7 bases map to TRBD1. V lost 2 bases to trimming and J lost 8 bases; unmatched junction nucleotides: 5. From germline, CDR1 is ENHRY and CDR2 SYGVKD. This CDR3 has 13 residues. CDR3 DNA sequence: TGTGCCATCAGTGAGCTCAGACAGGGAGAAGCTTTCTTT. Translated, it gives CAISELRQGEAFF.

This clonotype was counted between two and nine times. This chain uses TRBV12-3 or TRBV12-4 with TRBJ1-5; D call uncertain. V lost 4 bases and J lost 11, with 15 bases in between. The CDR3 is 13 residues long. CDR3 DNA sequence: TGTGCCAGCAGTTCCCCCCGCGGCCAGGCCCAGCATTTT. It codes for CASSSPRGQAQHF.

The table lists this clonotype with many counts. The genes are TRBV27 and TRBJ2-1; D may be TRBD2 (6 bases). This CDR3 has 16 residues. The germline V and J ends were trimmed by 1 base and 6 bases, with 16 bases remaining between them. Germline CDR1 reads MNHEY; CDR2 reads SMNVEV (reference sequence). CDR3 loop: CASSLFRELWRNEQFF. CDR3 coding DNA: TGTGCCAGCAGTTTATTCCGGGAGCTATGGCGCAATGAGCAGTTCTTC.

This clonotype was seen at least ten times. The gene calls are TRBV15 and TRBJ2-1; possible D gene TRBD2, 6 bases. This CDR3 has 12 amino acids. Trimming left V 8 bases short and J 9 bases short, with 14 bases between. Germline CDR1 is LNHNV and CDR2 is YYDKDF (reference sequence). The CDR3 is CATDPEGGEQFF. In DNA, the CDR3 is TGTGCCACCGATCCTGAGGGAGGTGAGCAGTTCTTC.

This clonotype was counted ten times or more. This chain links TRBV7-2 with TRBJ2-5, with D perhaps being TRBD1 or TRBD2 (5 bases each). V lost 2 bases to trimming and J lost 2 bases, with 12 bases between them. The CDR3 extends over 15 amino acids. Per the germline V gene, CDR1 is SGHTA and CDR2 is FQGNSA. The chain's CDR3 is CASSLRWGWQETQYF. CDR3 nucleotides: TGTGCCAGCAGCTTAAGGTGGGGGTGGCAAGAGACCCAGTACTTC.

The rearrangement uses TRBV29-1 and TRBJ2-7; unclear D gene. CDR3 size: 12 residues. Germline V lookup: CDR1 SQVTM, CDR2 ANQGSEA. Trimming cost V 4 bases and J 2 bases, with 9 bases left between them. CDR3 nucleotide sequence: TGCAGCGTTGGGCACAGTACCTACGAGCAGTACTTC. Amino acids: CSVGHSTYEQYF.